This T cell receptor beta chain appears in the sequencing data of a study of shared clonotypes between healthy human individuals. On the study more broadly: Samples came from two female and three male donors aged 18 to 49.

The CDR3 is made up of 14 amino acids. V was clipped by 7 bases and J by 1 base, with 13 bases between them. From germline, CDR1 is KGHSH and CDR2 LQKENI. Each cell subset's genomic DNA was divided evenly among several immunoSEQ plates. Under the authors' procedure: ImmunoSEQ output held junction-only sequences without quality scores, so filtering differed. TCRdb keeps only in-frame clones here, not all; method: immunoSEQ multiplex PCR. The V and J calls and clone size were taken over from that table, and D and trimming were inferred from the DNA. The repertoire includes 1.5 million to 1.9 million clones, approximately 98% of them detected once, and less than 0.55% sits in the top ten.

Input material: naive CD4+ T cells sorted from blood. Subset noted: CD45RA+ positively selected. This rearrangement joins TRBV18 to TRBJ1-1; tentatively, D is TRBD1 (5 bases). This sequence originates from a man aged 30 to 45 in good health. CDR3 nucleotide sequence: TGTGCCAGCTATCCCAGGGTCCCGAACACTGAAGCTTTCTTT. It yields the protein CASYPRVPNTEAFF.